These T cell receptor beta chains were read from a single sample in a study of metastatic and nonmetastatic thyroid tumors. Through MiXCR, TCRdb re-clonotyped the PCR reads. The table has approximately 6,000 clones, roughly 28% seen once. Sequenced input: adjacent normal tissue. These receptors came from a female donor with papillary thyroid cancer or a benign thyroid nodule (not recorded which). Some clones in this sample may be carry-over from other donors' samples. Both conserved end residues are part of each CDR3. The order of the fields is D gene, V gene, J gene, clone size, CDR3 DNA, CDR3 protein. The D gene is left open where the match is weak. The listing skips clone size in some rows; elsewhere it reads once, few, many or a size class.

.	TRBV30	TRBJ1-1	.	TGTGCCTGGAGTCCCTCGGGGGCCAACACTGAAGCTTTCTTT	CAWSPSGANTEAFF
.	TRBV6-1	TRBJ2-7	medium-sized	TGTGCCAGCAGTGAATCCCCAGAGCCAGGGGAGCAGTACTTC	CASSESPEPGEQYF
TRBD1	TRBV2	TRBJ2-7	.	TGTGCCAGCACCGGGACAGGGGTGTACGAGCAGTACTTC	CASTGTGVYEQYF
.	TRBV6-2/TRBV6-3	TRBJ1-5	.	TGTGCCAGCAGTTATTGGAATCAGCCCCAGCATTTT	CASSYWNQPQHF
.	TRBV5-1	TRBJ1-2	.	TGCGCCAGCAGCTTGGATCCAGGTCGGAGCTATGGCTACACCTTC	CASSLDPGRSYGYTF
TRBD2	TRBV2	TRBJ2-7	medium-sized	TGTGCCAGCAGGTTCGGACTAGCCGACTACGAGCAGTACTTC	CASRFGLADYEQYF
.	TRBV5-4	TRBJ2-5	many	TGTGCCAGCAGCCGGGACCTGGGGGAGACCCAGTACTTC	CASSRDLGETQYF
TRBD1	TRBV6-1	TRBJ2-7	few	TGTGTCATCAGTGAATCGCCGGACAGGCCTTCTTCCTACGAGCAGTACTTC	CVISESPDRPSSYEQYF
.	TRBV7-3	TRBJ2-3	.	TGTGCCAGCAGCTTAACCTCGGGAGAGTCAGATACGCAGTATTTT	CASSLTSGESDTQYF
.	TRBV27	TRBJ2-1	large	TGTGCCAGCGGATTCTATGAGCAGTTCTTC	CASGFYEQFF
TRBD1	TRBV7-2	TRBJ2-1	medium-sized	TGTGCCAGCAGCTTAATGGGAGGTGGGACAGGGGTCCCCCATGAGCAGTTCTTC	CASSLMGGGTGVPHEQFF
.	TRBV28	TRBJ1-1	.	TGTGCCAGCAGTTTATTCGGGGCAGGGCTGGCTTTCTTT	CASSLFGAGLAFF
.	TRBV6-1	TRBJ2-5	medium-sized	TGTGCCAGCACCAACGGGATCCAAGAGACCCAGTACTTC	CASTNGIQETQYF
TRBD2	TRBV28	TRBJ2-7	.	TGTGCCAGCAGTTTTTTGGGGGGGAGCGGGTACTACGAGCAGTACTTC	CASSFLGGSGYYEQYF
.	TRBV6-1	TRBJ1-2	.	TGTGCCAGCAGTGGGGGGGTGCTCCCATATGGCTACACCTTC	CASSGGVLPYGYTF
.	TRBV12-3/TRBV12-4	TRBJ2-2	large	TGTGCCAGCAATCGTAACACCGGGGAGCTGTTTTTT	CASNRNTGELFF
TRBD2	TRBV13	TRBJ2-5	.	TGTGCCAGCAGCCAATGGACTAGCGGGAGCGCCGAAGAGACCCAGTACTTC	CASSQWTSGSAEETQYF
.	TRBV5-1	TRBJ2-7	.	TGCGCCAGCAGCTTGGGGCAGGGATTGACCTACGAGCAGTACTTC	CASSLGQGLTYEQYF
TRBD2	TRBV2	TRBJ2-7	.	TGTGCCAGCAGTGGACTAGCGGGATACTACGAGCAGTACTTC	CASSGLAGYYEQYF
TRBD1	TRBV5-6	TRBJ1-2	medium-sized	TGTGCCAGCAGCTCACCCTCCGGGACAGGGAACTATGGCTACACCTTC	CASSSPSGTGNYGYTF
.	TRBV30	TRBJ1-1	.	TGTGCCTGGAGTGTAGGGACAAAAAATGAAGCTTTCTTT	CAWSVGTKNEAFF
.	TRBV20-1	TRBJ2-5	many	TGCTCCGGGAAGGGACCTAGCCAAGAGACCCAGTACTTC	CSGKGPSQETQYF
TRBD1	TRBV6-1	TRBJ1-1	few	TGTGCCAGCAGTAGGGCCGGGACAGGGAACACTGAAGCTTTCTTT	CASSRAGTGNTEAFF
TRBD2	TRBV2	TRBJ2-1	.	TGTGCCAGCAGGAGAGCTAGCGGGAGAGACAATGAGCAGTTCTTC	CASRRASGRDNEQFF
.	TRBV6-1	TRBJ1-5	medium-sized	TGTGCCAGCAGTGAACTTCTAGGCAGGGTGAACGGCAATCAGCCCCAGCATTTT	CASSELLGRVNGNQPQHF
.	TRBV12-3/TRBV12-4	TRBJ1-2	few	TGTGCCAGCAGTTCGGGGGTTGGCTACACCTTC	CASSSGVGYTF
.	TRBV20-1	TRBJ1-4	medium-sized	TGCAGTGCTAGAACCGGGGCAGGGGAAAAACTGTTTTTT	CSARTGAGEKLFF
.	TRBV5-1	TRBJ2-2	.	TGCGCCAGCATCGCCGTCGGGGGGCTGAACACCGGGGAGCTGTTTTTT	CASIAVGGLNTGELFF
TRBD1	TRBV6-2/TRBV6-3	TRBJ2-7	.	TGTGCCAGCAGTTACTCGAAGGGACAGGGAGACTACGAGCAGTACTTC	CASSYSKGQGDYEQYF
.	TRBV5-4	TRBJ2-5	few	TGTGCCAGCAGCTTGGAAGACTCACCTAACGGGGAGACCCAGTACTTC	CASSLEDSPNGETQYF
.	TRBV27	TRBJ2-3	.	TGTGCCAGCAGTTCTCGGACGCATACGCAGTATTTT	CASSSRTHTQYF
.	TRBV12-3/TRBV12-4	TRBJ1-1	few	TGTGCCAGCAGCTCATGGGGGTTGGAAGCTTTCTTT	CASSSWGLEAFF
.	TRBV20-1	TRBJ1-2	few	TGCAGTGCTAGAGGTTACGGCCAGACTAACTATGGCTACACCTTC	CSARGYGQTNYGYTF
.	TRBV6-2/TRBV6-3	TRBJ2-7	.	TGTGCCAGCCGTACAGGGTCCCACGAGCAGTACTTC	CASRTGSHEQYF
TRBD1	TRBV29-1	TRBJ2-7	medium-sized	TGCAGCGTTGACAGGGGGTGGAACGAGCAGTACTTC	CSVDRGWNEQYF
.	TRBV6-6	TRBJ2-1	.	TGTGCCAGCAGTTACTCTCTTAGCGGAATCTACAATGAGCAGTTCTTC	CASSYSLSGIYNEQFF
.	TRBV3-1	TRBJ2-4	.	TGTGCCGGCAGCCCCCCCCAAGGTCCGCGGAACATTCAGTACTTC	CAGSPPQGPRNIQYF
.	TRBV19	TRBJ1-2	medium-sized	TGTGCCAGTAAGGAGGGCCCATCTAACTATGGCTACACCTTC	CASKEGPSNYGYTF
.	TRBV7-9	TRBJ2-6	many	TGTGCCAGCAGCTTAGTGGGCTCTGGGGCCAACGTCCTGACTTTC	CASSLVGSGANVLTF
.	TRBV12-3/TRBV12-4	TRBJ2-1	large	TGTGCCAGCAGTTTAGTCTTTGGTGTTTACAATGAGCAGTTCTTC	CASSLVFGVYNEQFF
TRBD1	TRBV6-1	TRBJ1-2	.	TGTGCCAGCATGAGAGGACAGGGGGCAGATGGCTACACCTTC	CASMRGQGADGYTF
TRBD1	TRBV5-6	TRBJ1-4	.	TGTGCCAGCAGCCCGGCGGACAGGGTAGGAGAAAAACTGTTTTTT	CASSPADRVGEKLFF
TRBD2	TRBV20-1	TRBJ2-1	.	TGCAGTGCCATAACGGGGGGGTGCCCGGGGGAGCAGTTCTTC	CSAITGGCPGEQFF
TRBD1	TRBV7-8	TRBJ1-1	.	TGTGCAACCAACGGACAGGCGGATCCTGATGCTTTCTTT	CATNGQADPDAFF
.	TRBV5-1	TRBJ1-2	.	TGCGCCAGCAGCTCACAGGTGGACTATGGCTACACCTTC	CASSSQVDYGYTF
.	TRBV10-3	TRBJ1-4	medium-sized	TGTGCCATCAGTCCCGACGGGGCTGGTAATGAAAAACTGTTTTTT	CAISPDGAGNEKLFF
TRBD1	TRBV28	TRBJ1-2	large	TGTGCCAGCAGTGTTCCGGGACAGGGGATACGTGGCTACACCTTC	CASSVPGQGIRGYTF
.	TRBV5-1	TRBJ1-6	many	TGCGCCAGCAGCTCTGCACCTACCAGGGCAGGTTCACCCCTCCACTTT	CASSSAPTRAGSPLHF
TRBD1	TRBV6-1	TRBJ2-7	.	TGTGCCAGCATAGGGACAGGGTTCGAGCAGTACTTC	CASIGTGFEQYF
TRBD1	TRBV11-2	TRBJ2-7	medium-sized	TGTGCCAGCAGCTTAGCGATGGGACAGGGAGAGTACTTC	CASSLAMGQGEYF
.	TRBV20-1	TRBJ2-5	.	TGCAGTGCTAACCCCCCTGGGGCAGCCCAAGAGACCCAGTACTTC	CSANPPGAAQETQYF
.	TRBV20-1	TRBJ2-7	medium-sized	TGCAGTGCTAGAACTCCCGGGACTTGGTTCTACGAGCAGTACTTC	CSARTPGTWFYEQYF
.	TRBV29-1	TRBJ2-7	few	TGCAGCGTTGAAATTCAAGGGGGGTACTACGAGCAGTACTTC	CSVEIQGGYYEQYF
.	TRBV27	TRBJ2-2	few	TGTGCCAGCAGTTTTTCCACCGGGGAGCTGTTTTTT	CASSFSTGELFF
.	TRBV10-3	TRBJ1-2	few	TGTGCCATCAGTGAGGACCCAGGGACCTATGGCTACACCTTC	CAISEDPGTYGYTF
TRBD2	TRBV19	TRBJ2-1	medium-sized	TGTGCCAGTAGTAGCGGGAGGGTGGGTGAGCAGTTCTTC	CASSSGRVGEQFF
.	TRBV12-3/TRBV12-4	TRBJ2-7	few	TGTGCCAGCAGTTTGGCCGGGGTAGGGAGCTCCTACGAGCAGTACTTC	CASSLAGVGSSYEQYF